This T cell receptor beta chain was found in a study of T cell responses to AZD1222 COVID-19 vaccine. The sample holds one count of this clone. The antigen remains unidentified. The CDR3 totals 15 residues. Trimming shortened V by 5 bases and J by 7 bases, and 18 bases separated the two germline ends. Germline CDR1 LNHNV, CDR2 YYDKDF (reference sequence). Overall study results and limits: Spike as a whole was targeted by vaccine-associated CD4 TCRs, dominant at 160-218 and 743-854. Targeting of unmutated variant regions was reportedly seen in nearly half of spike-specific TCRs. There were mostly white British donors and more females than males, and clonal diversity was possibly underestimated. Only six people who got AZD1222 tested seropositive at baseline.

Generated by immunoSEQ multiplex PCR, the TCRdb table keeps only in-frame clones and is missing some. Of about 53,000 clones in the sample, approximately 90% were seen once. Sequenced here: peripheral blood, sampled 28 days after the second AZD1222 dose. This chain uses TRBV15 with TRBJ2-1; TRBD2 might be the D (5 bases). The sequence derives from an adult who received the AZD1222 COVID-19 vaccine. The CDR3, as DNA: TGTGCCACCAGCGGAGGACTGGAGCCCTTGAATGAGCAGTTCTTC. Protein sequence: CATSGGLEPLNEQFF.